This T cell receptor beta chain was obtained from a study of blood T cell repertoires in COVID-19. Study as a whole: Acute-phase and convalescent COVID-19 samples originated in the United States, Italy and Spain.

This CDR3 comprises 15 residues. The germline gives CDR1 LGHDT, CDR2 YNNKEL (reference sequence). Trimming at V came to 5 bases and at J to 2 bases, leaving 6 bases not matched to a gene. Source study methods: Amplifying reference gene primers gave estimates of nucleated cell counts. Here immunoSEQ multiplex PCR was the method, and the copy in TCRdb shows in-frame clones only, minus some. The DNA was the basis for D and trimming; V, J and clone size are from that table. The data show hundreds of thousands of clones, with 88% seen just once and about 6.7% held by the top ten. V is TRBV3-1 (or the pseudogene TRBV3-2) and J is TRBJ1-1; 9 bases match TRBD1. This TCR derives from a woman aged 70 to 79 with COVID-19, enrolled during active disease. Sequenced: peripheral blood. Written as DNA, the CDR3 is TGTGCCAGCAGCTCTCCGGGACAGGGAAACACTGAAGCTTTCTTT. Its protein is CASSSPGQGNTEAFF.